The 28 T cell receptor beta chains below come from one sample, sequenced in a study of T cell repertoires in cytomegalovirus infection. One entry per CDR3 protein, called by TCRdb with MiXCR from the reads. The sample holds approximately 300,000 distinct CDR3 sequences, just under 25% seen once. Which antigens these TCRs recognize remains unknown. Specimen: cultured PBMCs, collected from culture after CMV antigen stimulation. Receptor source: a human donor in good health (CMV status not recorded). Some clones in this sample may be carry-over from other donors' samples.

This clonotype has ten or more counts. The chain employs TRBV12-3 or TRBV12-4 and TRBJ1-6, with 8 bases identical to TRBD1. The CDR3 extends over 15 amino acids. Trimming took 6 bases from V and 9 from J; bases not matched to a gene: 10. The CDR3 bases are TGTGCCAGCAGAGGGACAGGCCTATGGGGTTCACCCCTCCACTTT. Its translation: CASRGTGLWGSPLHF.

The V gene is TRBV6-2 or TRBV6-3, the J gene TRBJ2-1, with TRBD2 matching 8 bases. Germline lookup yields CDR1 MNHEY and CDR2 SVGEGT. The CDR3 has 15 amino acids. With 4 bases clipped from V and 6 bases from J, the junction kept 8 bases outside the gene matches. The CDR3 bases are TGTGCCAGCAGTTCTAACGGACTAGCTTCCAATGAGCAGTTCTTC. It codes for CASSSNGLASNEQFF.

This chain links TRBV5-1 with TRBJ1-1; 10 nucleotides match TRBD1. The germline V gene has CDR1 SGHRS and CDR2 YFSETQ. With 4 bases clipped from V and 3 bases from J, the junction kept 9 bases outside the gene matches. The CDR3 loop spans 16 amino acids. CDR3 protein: CASSMIRDRGDTEAFF. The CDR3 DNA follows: TGCGCCAGCAGCATGATCCGGGACAGGGGTGACACTGAAGCTTTCTTT.

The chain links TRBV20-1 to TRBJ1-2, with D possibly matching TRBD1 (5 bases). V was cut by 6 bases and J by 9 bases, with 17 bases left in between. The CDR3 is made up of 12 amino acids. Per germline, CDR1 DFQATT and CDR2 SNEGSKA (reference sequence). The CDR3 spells CSALDGGDSYTF. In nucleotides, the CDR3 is TGCAGTGCCCTCGACGGGGGAGACAGCTACACCTTC.

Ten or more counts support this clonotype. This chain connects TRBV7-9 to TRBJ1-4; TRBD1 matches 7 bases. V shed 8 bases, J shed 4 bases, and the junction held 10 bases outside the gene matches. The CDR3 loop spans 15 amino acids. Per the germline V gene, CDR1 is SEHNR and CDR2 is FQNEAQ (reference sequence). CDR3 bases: TGTGCCAGCGCATTAACGGGACAGCTTAATGAAAAACTGTTTTTT. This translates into CASALTGQLNEKLFF.

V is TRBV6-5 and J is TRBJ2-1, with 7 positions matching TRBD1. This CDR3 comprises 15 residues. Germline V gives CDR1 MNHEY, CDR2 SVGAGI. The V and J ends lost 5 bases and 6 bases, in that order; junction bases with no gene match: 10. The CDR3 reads CASSRTGGPVNEQFF. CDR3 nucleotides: TGTGCCAGCAGTCGGACAGGCGGGCCGGTCAATGAGCAGTTCTTC.

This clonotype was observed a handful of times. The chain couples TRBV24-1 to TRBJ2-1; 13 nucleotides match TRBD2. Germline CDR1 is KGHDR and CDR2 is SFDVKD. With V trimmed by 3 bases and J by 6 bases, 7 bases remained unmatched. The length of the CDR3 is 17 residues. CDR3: CATSDAWTSGSPNEQFF. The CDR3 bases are TGTGCCACCAGTGATGCCTGGACTAGCGGGAGCCCCAATGAGCAGTTCTTC.

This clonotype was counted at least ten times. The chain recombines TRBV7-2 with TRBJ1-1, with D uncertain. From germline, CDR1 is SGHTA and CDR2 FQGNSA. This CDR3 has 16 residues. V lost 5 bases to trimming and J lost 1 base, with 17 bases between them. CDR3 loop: CASSRAPNTGNTEAFF. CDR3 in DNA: TGTGCCAGCAGCCGAGCCCCCAATACCGGGAACACTGAAGCTTTCTTT.

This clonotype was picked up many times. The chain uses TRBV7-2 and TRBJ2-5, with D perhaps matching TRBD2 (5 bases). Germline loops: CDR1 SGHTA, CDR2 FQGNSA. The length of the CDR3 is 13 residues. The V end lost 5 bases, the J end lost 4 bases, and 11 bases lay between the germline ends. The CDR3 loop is CASSPTGRETQYF. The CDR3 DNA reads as TGTGCCAGCAGCCCTACGGGAAGAGAGACCCAGTACTTC.

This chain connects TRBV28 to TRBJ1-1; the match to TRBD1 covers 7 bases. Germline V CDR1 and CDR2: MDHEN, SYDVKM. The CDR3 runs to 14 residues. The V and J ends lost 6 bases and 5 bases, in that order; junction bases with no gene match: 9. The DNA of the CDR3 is TGTGCCAGCAGACAAGGGACAGTTGGAACTGAAGCTTTCTTT. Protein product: CASRQGTVGTEAFF.

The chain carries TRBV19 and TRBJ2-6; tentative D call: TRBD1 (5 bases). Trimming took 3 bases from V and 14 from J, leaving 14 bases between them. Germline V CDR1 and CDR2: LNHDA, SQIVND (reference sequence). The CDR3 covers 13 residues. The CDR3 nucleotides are TGTGCCAGTAGTATCTCCAGGGTGGGGTTCCTGACTTTC. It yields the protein CASSISRVGFLTF.

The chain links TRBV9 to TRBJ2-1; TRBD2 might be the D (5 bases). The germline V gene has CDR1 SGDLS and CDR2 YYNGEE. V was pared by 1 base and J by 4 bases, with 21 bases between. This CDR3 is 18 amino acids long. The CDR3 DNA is TGTGCCAGCAGCGTACTATCTCGGGGTAATGGGCTTTACAATGAGCAGTTCTTC. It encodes CASSVLSRGNGLYNEQFF.

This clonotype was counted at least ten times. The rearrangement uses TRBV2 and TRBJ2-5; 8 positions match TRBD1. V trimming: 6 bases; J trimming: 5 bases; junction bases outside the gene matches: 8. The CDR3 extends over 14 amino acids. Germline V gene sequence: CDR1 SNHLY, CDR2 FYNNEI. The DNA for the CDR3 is TGTGCCAGCAGAGCTGGACAGGGCGTCGAGACCCAGTACTTC. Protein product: CASRAGQGVETQYF. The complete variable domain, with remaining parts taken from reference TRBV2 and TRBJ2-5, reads EPEVTQTPSHQVTQMGQEVILRCVPISNHLYFYWYRQILGQKVEFLVSFYNNEISEKSEIFDDQFSVERPDGSNFTLKIRSTKLEDSAMYFCASRAGQGVETQYFGPGTRLLVL.

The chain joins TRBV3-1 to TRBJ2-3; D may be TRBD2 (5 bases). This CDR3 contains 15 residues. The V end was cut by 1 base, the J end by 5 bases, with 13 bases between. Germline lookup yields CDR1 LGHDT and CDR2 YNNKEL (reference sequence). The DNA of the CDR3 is TGTGCCAGCAGCCAAGCGGGAAAGACCAGAGATACGCAGTATTTT. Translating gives CASSQAGKTRDTQYF.

The CDR3 DNA reads as TGTGCCAGCAGTTACCTCCGCGGGAGGGCGTCCTACGAGCAGTACTTC. Protein: CASSYLRGRASYEQYF. The V and J genes are TRBV6-6 and TRBJ2-7, with TRBD2 matching 9 bases. V gave up 2 bases and J gave up 1 base; unmatched junction bases: 6. This CDR3 has 16 residues. CDR1 and CDR2 from the germline V gene are MNHNY and SVGAGI (reference sequence).

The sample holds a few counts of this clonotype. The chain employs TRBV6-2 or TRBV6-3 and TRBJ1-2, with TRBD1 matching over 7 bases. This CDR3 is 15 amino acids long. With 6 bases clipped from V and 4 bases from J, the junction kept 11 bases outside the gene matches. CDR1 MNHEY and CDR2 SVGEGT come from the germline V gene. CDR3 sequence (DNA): TGTGCCAGCAGCAACACAGGGGCGCAGGTCTATGGCTACACCTTC. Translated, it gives CASSNTGAQVYGYTF.

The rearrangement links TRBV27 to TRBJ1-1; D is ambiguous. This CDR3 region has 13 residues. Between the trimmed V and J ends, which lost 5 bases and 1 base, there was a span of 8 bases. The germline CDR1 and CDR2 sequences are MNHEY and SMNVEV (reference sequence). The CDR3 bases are TGTGCCAGCAGTGTCAAAGGGAACACTGAAGCTTTCTTT. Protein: CASSVKGNTEAFF.

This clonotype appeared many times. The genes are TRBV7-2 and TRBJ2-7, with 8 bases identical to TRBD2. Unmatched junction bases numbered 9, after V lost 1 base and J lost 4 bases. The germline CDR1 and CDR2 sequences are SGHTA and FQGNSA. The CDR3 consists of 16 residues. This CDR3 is CASSLGSAGGLYEQYF. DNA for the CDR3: TGTGCCAGCAGCTTAGGGTCCGCGGGAGGTCTTTACGAGCAGTACTTC.

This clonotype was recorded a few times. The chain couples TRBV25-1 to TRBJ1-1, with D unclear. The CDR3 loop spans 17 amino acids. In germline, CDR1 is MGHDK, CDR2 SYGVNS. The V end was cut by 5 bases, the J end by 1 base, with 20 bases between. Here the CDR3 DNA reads TGTGCCAGCAGTCTGGGTGGGCAGTGGAGGGAGAACACTGAAGCTTTCTTT. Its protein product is CASSLGGQWRENTEAFF.

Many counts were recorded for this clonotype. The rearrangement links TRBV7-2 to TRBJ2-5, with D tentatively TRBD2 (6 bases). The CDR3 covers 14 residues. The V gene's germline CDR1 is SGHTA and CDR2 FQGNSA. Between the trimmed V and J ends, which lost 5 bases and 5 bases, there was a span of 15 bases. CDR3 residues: CASSIVGGTETQYF. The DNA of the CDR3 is TGTGCCAGCAGCATAGTGGGCGGGACGGAGACCCAGTACTTC.

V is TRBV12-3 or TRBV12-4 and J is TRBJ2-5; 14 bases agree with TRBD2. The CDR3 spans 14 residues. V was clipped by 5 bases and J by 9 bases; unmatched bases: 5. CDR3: CASSLGLAGGPQYF. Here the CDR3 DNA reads TGTGCCAGCAGTCTCGGACTAGCGGGAGGTCCCCAGTACTTC.

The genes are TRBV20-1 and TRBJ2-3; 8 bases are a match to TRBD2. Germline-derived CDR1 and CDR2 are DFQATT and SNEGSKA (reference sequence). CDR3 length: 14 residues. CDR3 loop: CVVAGTPSTDTQYF. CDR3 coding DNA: TGCGTGGTAGCGGGAACTCCAAGCACAGATACGCAGTATTTT.

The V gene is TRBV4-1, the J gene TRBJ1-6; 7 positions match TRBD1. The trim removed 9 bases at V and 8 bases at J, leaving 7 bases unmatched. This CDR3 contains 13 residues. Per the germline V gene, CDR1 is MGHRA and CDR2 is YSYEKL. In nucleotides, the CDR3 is TGCGCCAGTCACAGGGACAGTTATTCACCCCTCCACTTT. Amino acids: CASHRDSYSPLHF.

DNA of the CDR3: TGCGCCAGCAGCCAAGAGGACGGCTATGGCTACACCTTC. Its protein product is CASSQEDGYGYTF. The chain links TRBV4-1 to TRBJ1-2; the D is unclear. Germline V CDR1 and CDR2: MGHRA, YSYEKL. The CDR3 spans 13 residues. V dropped 0 bases and J dropped 4 bases, with 6 bases sitting between them.

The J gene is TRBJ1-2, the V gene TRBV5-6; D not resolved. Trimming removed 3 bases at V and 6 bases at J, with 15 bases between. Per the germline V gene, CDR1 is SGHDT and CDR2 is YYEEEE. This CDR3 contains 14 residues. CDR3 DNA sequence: TGTGCCAGCAGCTGGACGACGGGGAGGGATGGCTACACCTTC. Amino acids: CASSWTTGRDGYTF. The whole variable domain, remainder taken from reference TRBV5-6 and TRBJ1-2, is DAGVTQSPTHLIKTRGQQVTLRCSPKSGHDTVSWYQQALGQGPQFIFQYYEEEERQRGNFPDRFSGHQFPNYSSELNVNALLLGDSALYLCASSWTTGRDGYTFGSGTRLTVV.

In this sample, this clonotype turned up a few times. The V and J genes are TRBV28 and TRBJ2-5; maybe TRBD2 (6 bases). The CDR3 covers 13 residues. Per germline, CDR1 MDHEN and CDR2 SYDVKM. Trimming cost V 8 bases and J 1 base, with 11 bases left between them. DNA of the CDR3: TGTGCCAGCGGTGGAGGGTTCCAAGAGACCCAGTACTTC. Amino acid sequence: CASGGGFQETQYF.

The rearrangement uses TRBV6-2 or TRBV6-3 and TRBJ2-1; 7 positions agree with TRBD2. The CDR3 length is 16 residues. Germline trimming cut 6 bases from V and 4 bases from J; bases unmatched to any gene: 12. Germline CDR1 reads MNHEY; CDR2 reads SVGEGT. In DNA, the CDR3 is TGTGCCAGCAGCAGAAATCCTAGCGGATCGTACAATGAGCAGTTCTTC. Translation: CASSRNPSGSYNEQFF.

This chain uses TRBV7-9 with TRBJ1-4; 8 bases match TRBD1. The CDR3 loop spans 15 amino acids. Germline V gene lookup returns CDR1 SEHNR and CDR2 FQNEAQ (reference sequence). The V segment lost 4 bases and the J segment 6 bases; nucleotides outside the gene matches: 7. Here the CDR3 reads CASSSWTGNYEKLFF. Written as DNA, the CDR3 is TGTGCCAGCAGCTCGTGGACAGGGAATTATGAAAAACTGTTTTTT.